This TCR beta chain was identified in a study of cytomegalovirus exposure and HLA in healthy donors. The wider study: A data release that came early held 80 million or so unique TCRs from HLA-typed donors. Broader study findings: TCR beta V- and J-gene trimming, according to a later analysis, was linked to a missense DCLRE1C variant. An observed cluster of highly shared sequence variants was recorded as a likely sequencing artifact. The later analysis indicated that the majority of CMV-associated TCR beta chains appeared HLA-restricted.

In the PCR, 60 Vbeta and 13 Jbeta primers were used. This table comes from immunoSEQ multiplex PCR, and its TCRdb copy is limited to in-frame clones, with some not included. The table shows fewer than 120,000 clones, with around four fifths occurring only once. Of note for this clone: The antigen remains unidentified.

V lost 3 bases to trimming and J lost 9 bases; unmatched junction nucleotides: 6. CDR3 length equals 15 residues. Germline lookup yields CDR1 SGHVS and CDR2 FNYEAQ. The J gene is TRBJ2-1, the V gene TRBV7-6, with 12 bases matching TRBD2. This sequence originates from a woman aged 55-69 years in good health and CMV-seropositive. Sample: PBMCs. CDR3 amino acids: CASSFLAGGIGEQFF. CDR3 in DNA: TGTGCCAGCAGCTTTCTAGCGGGAGGGATTGGTGAGCAGTTCTTC.